This T cell receptor (beta chain) is drawn from a study of T cell responses to AZD1222 COVID-19 vaccine. TCRdb's table, derived via immunoSEQ multiplex PCR, lists solely in-frame clones and lacks some. The data show 130,000 or so clones, roughly nine tenths seen once. Germline V gene data show CDR1 as MNHEY and CDR2 as SVGEGT. The ends lost 5 bases at V and 7 bases at J; junction bases unmatched: 5. CDR3 length equals 15 residues. Specimen: peripheral blood, collected on day 0 of AZD1222 vaccination. V usage is TRBV6-2 or TRBV6-3 and J usage is TRBJ2-1, with TRBD2 matching over 13 bases. This receptor was identified in an adult in good health. This CDR3 is CASSTGTSGINEQFF. CDR3 sequence (DNA): TGTGCCAGCAGTACTGGGACTAGCGGGATAAATGAGCAGTTCTTC.